This TCR beta chain was recovered during a study of T cell changes during pregnancy in multiple sclerosis. Germline V CDR1 and CDR2: ENHRY, SYGVKD. The CDR3 consists of 14 residues. The V end was cut by 4 bases, the J end by 7 bases, with 16 bases between. Measured with immunoSEQ multiplex PCR; TCRdb has only the in-frame clones, and not every one. The data hold tens of thousands of clones, with 92% observed a single time. The genes are TRBV10-3 and TRBJ1-2; D may be TRBD1 (6 bases). The input for sequencing was CD4+ T cells from peripheral blood mononuclear cells, taken after pregnancy. The TCR sequence derives from a female donor in good health, enrolled as a control in a pregnancy study. CDR3 sequence reads: CAISASQGSGGYTF. CDR3 sequence (DNA): TGTGCCATCAGTGCATCACAGGGTTCTGGTGGCTACACCTTC.